This is a list of T cell receptor beta chains from one sample in a study of blood T cell repertoires in COVID-19. Sequenced by immunoSEQ multiplex PCR; TCRdb stores in-frame clones only, minus some. Altogether about 140,000 clones are present, more than 60% being singletons, with the ten largest covering roughly 17%. The sequenced sample was peripheral blood. The receptors shown here come from a man between 45 and 60 years old with acute or convalescent COVID-19. The CDR3 runs from the conserved cysteine through the conserved F or W. The order of the fields is V gene, J gene, clone size, D gene, CDR3 DNA, CDR3 protein. D genes are given only for firm matches. Clone size is given for some rows only: seen once, a few or many times, or a class if the clone is expanded.

TRBV3-1/TRBV3-2,TRBJ1-2,-,TRBD1,TGTGCCAGCAGCCCCTCTTCAGGGGGAGCCTATGGCTACACCTTC,CASSPSSGGAYGYTF
TRBV7-9,TRBJ1-5,-,TRBD1,TGTGCCAGCGGGGGACAGGGTGATCAGCCCCAGCATTTT,CASGGQGDQPQHF
TRBV2,TRBJ2-1,-,TRBD2,TGTGCCAGCACTACTAGCGGGGGGTACAATGAGCAGTTCTTC,CASTTSGGYNEQFF
TRBV6-5,TRBJ1-4,-,-,TGTGCCAGCAGTTACTCGAGACAGAGGAGTGAAAAACTGTTTTTT,CASSYSRQRSEKLFF
TRBV5-1,TRBJ1-1,-,-,TGCGCCAGCAGCGGTACAGGGCTGATGAACACTGAAGCTTTCTTT,CASSGTGLMNTEAFF
TRBV19,TRBJ1-4,-,TRBD1,TGTGCCAGTTCTAACAGGGGCGCCGCAACTAATGAAAAACTGTTTTTT,CASSNRGAATNEKLFF
TRBV19,TRBJ1-5,-,-,TGTGCCAGTAGTATAAGTACGGGGAGCAATCAGCCCCAGCATTTT,CASSISTGSNQPQHF
TRBV4-2,TRBJ1-1,few,-,TGTGCCAGCAGCCAAGATCTTGGCAGGGTTTCGACTGAAGCTTTCTTT,CASSQDLGRVSTEAFF
TRBV7-9,TRBJ1-2,-,TRBD1,TGTGCCAGCAGCTCGCCCCTACAGGGGGCAGGTGGCTACACCTTC,CASSSPLQGAGGYTF
TRBV12-3/TRBV12-4,TRBJ1-2,-,TRBD1,TGTGCCAGCAGTTTCGGGACAGGGGTGGGCTACACCTTC,CASSFGTGVGYTF
TRBV30,TRBJ2-3,-,-,TGTGCCTGGAGACTGACTGTAGATACGCAGTATTTT,CAWRLTVDTQYF
TRBV5-5,TRBJ1-3,-,TRBD1,TGTGCCAGCATCCCTCAGACAGGGATAGGAAACACCATATATTTT,CASIPQTGIGNTIYF
TRBV23-1,TRBJ1-6,-,-,TGCGCCAGCAGCCCCTACAGGGTTAATTCACCCCTCCACTTT,CASSPYRVNSPLHF
TRBV5-1,TRBJ1-2,-,TRBD1,TGCGCCAGCAGCTTGGAGGGACAGGGGGCAAGAGGCTACACCTTC,CASSLEGQGARGYTF
TRBV7-3,TRBJ2-2,-,TRBD1,TGTGCCAGCAGCAACCGTCAAGGGGGCCAGACCGGGGAGCTGTTTTTT,CASSNRQGGQTGELFF
TRBV7-7,TRBJ2-5,-,TRBD2,TGTGCCAGCAGCCGGCTAGCGGGGGGGCGAGAGACCCAGTACTTC,CASSRLAGGRETQYF
TRBV30,TRBJ1-5,-,-,TGTGCCTGGAGTCCGCCGAGGCCTAATCAGCCCCAGCATTTT,CAWSPPRPNQPQHF
TRBV5-4,TRBJ2-3,-,TRBD2,TGTGCCAGCAGCCCCCGACTAGCGGGGGGCACAGATACGCAGTATTTT,CASSPRLAGGTDTQYF
TRBV25-1,TRBJ1-2,-,TRBD1,TGTGCCAGCAGTGGGAGACTACAGGGGGAGACGACGAGTGGCTACACCTTC,CASSGRLQGETTSGYTF
TRBV11-2,TRBJ2-1,-,TRBD2,TGTGCCAGCACTGTCGCGGGGGGAGCAAATGAGCAGTTCTTC,CASTVAGGANEQFF
TRBV30,TRBJ1-2,few,TRBD1,TGTGCCTGGACTAGACGACAGGGGTATGGCTACACCTTC,CAWTRRQGYGYTF
TRBV24-1,TRBJ1-1,-,-,TGTGCCACCAGTGACCTGACAAACCCTGAAGCTTTCTTT,CATSDLTNPEAFF
TRBV29-1,TRBJ1-2,-,-,TGCAGCGTTGTTTCGGGGAACTATGGCTACACCTTC,CSVVSGNYGYTF
TRBV19,TRBJ2-7,-,TRBD1,TGTGCCAGTAGCGGGTCGGGACAGACCTACGAGCAGTACTTC,CASSGSGQTYEQYF
TRBV5-1,TRBJ1-4,-,TRBD1,TGCGCCAGCAGCTTGGAGGGACAGGGTTTCGGTGAAAAACTGTTTTTT,CASSLEGQGFGEKLFF
TRBV5-6,TRBJ2-2,-,-,TGTGCCAGCAGCTTGGTCACAGGCACCGGGGAGCTGTTTTTT,CASSLVTGTGELFF
TRBV9,TRBJ2-3,-,TRBD2,TGTGCCAGCAGCGTAGTAGCGGGGGGGTCAAATACGCAGTATTTT,CASSVVAGGSNTQYF
TRBV3-1/TRBV3-2,TRBJ2-2,-,TRBD1,TGTGCCAGCAGCCAAGTAGTCGTCGGGACAGGGCCCGGGGAGCTGTTTTTT,CASSQVVVGTGPGELFF
TRBV4-1,TRBJ1-5,-,-,TGCGCCAGCAGCCAGGGGACAAACAATCAGCCCCAGCATTTT,CASSQGTNNQPQHF
TRBV29-1,TRBJ1-2,-,-,TGCAGCGTGACGACAGATTTCTATGGCTACACCTTC,CSVTTDFYGYTF
TRBV5-1,TRBJ1-1,-,-,TGCGCCAGCAGCGGTCAGACAGGAGACACTGAAGCTTTCTTT,CASSGQTGDTEAFF
TRBV10-1,TRBJ2-1,-,TRBD2,TGCGCCAGCAGCGATTCTAGCGGGGAGAACTACAATGAGCAGTTCTTC,CASSDSSGENYNEQFF
TRBV7-9,TRBJ2-3,-,-,TGTGCCAGCAGCTTAGGTCAGGGTTTCACAGATACGCAGTATTTT,CASSLGQGFTDTQYF
TRBV6-4,TRBJ2-7,-,-,TGTGCCAGCAGTGACACTCTCTGGGGCACGCTCGATGGAACCTACGAGCAGTACTTC,CASSDTLWGTLDGTYEQYF
TRBV6-5,TRBJ2-2,-,TRBD2,TGTGCCAGCAGTCACCGGGAGGGGACCGGGGAGCTGTTTTTT,CASSHREGTGELFF
TRBV7-8,TRBJ2-7,-,TRBD2,TGTGCCAGCAGCTCACAACCGCCCGGGACTAACCCGTCTTCGTACGAGCAGTACTTC,CASSSQPPGTNPSSYEQYF
TRBV4-2,TRBJ1-2,-,-,TGTGCCAGCAGCCAAGATATGCAGGGCGAGTGGGGCTACACCTTC,CASSQDMQGEWGYTF
TRBV12-5,TRBJ2-1,-,-,TGTGCTAGTGGTTTGGTACGCGGGAATGAGCAGTTCTTC,CASGLVRGNEQFF
TRBV5-4,TRBJ2-7,once,TRBD2,TGTGCCAGCAGCTTAGGGACTATGTACGAGCAGTACTTC,CASSLGTMYEQYF
TRBV2,TRBJ2-3,-,TRBD2,TGTGCCAGCAGGGTCGGGACTAGCGGGGGGATGAGCACAGATACGCAGTATTTT,CASRVGTSGGMSTDTQYF
TRBV10-3,TRBJ1-2,-,-,TGTGCCATCAGTGAACAGGCCGGGACTCAAGGCTACACCTTC,CAISEQAGTQGYTF
TRBV4-1,TRBJ2-5,-,TRBD2,TGCGCCAGCAGCCACCTAGCGGGATCCCCCCGGGAGACCCAGTACTTC,CASSHLAGSPRETQYF
TRBV7-9,TRBJ1-6,-,TRBD1,TGTGCCAGCAGCCTGACAGGGGGGCGTGGGTCACCCCTCCACTTT,CASSLTGGRGSPLHF